The T cell receptor beta chain described here comes from a study of blood T cell repertoires in COVID-19. Looking at the study overall: Sites in the United States, Italy and Spain provided acute and convalescent COVID-19 samples. Sources were T cells, B-cell-depleted T cells, or PBMCs; the material itself was cDNA or gDNA.

V lost 2 bases to trimming and J lost 7 bases, with 5 bases between them. The length of the CDR3 is 11 residues. Germline V gives CDR1 KGHDR, CDR2 SFDVKD. Patients from Seattle were sampled longitudinally, starting during active infection. Source study methods: Reference gene primer amplification in the assay estimated nucleated cell counts. TCRdb keeps only in-frame clones here, not all; method: immunoSEQ multiplex PCR. The V and J calls and the clone size are those of that table, but D and trimming were determined from the DNA. The sample consists of some 520,000 clones, approximately 89% of them appearing once.

V gene TRBV24-1 combines with J gene TRBJ2-7; no clear D gene. Sequenced: peripheral blood. This sequence was found in a man aged 18 to 35 with COVID-19, enrolled during active disease. CDR3 bases: TGTGCCACCAGTGATTCCGTGGAGCAGTACTTC. This gives the protein CATSDSVEQYF.